This TCR beta chain was sequenced in a study of shared clonotypes between healthy human individuals. Study-wide context: Three plates each covered CD4 naive and memory; CD8 naive two, CD8 memory one.

Assay execution proceeded at the deep level. Measured with immunoSEQ multiplex PCR; TCRdb has only the in-frame clones, and not every one. Of some 87,000 clones in the sample, 68% were seen once. The length of the CDR3 is 17 residues. V was pared by 3 bases and J by 5 bases, with 13 bases of the junction left unmatched. CDR1 and CDR2 from the germline V gene are LNHDA and SQIVND (reference sequence). This clone was counted many times. The chain is built from TRBV19 and TRBJ2-1; 7 bases map to TRBD2. This TCR was recovered from a man aged 25 to 45 in good health. Sequencing was done on a sample of memory CD8+ T cells sorted from blood. The subset: CD45RO+ cells pooled with CCR7-negative TemRA cells. The CDR3 is CASSMGGMRGFNNEQFF. For the CDR3, the DNA is TGTGCCAGTAGTATGGGAGGGATGAGGGGCTTCAACAATGAGCAGTTCTTC.